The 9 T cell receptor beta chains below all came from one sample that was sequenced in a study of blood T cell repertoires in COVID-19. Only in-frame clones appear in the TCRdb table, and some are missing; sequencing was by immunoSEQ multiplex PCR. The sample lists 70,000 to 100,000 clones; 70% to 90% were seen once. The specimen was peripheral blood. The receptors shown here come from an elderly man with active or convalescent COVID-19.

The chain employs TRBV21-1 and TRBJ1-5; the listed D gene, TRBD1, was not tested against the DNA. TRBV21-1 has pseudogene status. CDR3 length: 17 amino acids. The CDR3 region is CASSDGEDRGSNQPQHF. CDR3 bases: TGTGCCAGCAGCGATGGGGAAGACAGGGGCAGCAATCAGCCCCAGCATTTT.

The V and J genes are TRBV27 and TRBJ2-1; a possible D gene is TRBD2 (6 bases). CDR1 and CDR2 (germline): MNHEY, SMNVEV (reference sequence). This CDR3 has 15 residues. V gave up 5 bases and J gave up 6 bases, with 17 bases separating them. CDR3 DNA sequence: TGTGCCAGCAGTGTTCTTCCGGGAGCGGGCAATGAGCAGTTCTTC. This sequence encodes CASSVLPGAGNEQFF.

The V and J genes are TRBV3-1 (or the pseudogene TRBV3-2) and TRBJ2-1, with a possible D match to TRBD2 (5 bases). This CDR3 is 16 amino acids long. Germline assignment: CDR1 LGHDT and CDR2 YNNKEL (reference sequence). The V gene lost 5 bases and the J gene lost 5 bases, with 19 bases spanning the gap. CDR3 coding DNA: TGTGCCAGCAGCACCCCCTTGACGGGAAGGGACAATGAGCAGTTCTTC. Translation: CASSTPLTGRDNEQFF.

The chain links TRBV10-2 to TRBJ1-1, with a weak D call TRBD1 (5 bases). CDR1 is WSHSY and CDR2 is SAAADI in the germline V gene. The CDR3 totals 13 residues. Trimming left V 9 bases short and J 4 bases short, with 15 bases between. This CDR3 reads CASLTRAATEAFF. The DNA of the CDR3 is TGCGCCAGTTTGACCAGGGCGGCCACTGAAGCTTTCTTT.

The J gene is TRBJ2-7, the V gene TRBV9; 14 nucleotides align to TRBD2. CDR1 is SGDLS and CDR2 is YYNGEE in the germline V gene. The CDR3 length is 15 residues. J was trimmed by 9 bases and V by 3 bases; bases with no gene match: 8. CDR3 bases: TGTGCCAGCAGCGCAGCCGGGACTAGCGGGAGCGTGCAGTACTTC. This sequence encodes CASSAAGTSGSVQYF.

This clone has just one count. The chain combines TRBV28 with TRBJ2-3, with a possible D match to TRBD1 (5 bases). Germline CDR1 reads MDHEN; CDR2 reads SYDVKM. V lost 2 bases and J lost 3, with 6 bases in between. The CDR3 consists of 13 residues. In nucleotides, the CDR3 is TGTGCCAGCAGTTTACAGGGAACAGATACGCAGTATTTT. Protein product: CASSLQGTDTQYF.

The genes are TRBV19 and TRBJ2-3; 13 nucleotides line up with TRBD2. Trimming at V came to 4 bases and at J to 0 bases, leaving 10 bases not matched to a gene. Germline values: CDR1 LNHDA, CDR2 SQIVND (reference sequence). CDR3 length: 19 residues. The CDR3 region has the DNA TGTGCCAGTAGTACCGGACTAGCGGGAGTCCGACTTAGCACAGATACGCAGTATTTT. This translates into CASSTGLAGVRLSTDTQYF.

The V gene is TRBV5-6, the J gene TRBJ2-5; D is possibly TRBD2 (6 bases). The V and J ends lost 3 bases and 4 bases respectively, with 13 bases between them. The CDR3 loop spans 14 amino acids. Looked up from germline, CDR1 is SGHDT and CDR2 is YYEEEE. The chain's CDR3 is CASSSTSSRETQYF. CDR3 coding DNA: TGTGCCAGCAGCTCGACTAGTTCGCGAGAGACCCAGTACTTC.

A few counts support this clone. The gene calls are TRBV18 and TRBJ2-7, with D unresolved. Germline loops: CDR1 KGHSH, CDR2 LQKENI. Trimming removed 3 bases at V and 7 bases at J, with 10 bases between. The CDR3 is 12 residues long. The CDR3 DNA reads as TGTGCCAGCTCACCGGAGTCGCGAGAGCAGTACTTC. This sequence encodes CASSPESREQYF.